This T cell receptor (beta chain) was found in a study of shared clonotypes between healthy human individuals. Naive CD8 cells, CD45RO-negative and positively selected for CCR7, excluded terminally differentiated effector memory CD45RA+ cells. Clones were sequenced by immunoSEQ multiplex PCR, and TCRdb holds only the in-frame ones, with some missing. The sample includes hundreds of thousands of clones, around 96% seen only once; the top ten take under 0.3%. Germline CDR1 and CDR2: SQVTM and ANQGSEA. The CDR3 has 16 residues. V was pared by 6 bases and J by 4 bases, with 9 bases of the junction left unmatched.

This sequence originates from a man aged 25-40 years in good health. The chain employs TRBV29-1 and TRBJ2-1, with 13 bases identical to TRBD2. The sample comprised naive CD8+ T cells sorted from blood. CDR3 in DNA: TGCAGCGTCGGTGGGACTAGCGGGATGAGTTACAATGAGCAGTTCTTC. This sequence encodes CSVGGTSGMSYNEQFF.